The 22 T cell receptor beta chains reported below all come from one sample, sequenced in a study of CD8+ T cells in alopecia areata. cDNA serving as the sequencing template came from extracted, reverse transcribed RNA. This table comes from immunoSEQ multiplex PCR, and its TCRdb copy is limited to in-frame clones, with some not included. Counted here are tens of thousands of clones, 35% to 55% occurring once; the ten biggest clones make up about a fifth. Treatment: oral pan-JAK inhibitor, 5-10 mg twice daily. The source was CD8+ T cells sorted from blood, collected around week 36, from a patient treated with tofacitinib. These receptors originate from a human donor with alopecia areata.

This clone came up a few times. The chain combines TRBV25-1 with TRBJ2-7; D might be TRBD2 (6 bases). V was clipped by 4 bases and J by 5 bases, with 21 bases between them. The CDR3 has 16 amino acids. Germline V gives CDR1 MGHDK, CDR2 SYGVNS. CDR3 coding DNA: TGTGCCAGCAGTGGCCCGGGGGTCCAAGTCGCCAACGAGCAGTACTTC. It encodes CASSGPGVQVANEQYF.

This clone was detected a few times. The rearrangement uses TRBV5-6 and TRBJ2-7; TRBD1 matches at 8 bases. The CDR3 is made up of 15 amino acids. CDR1 and CDR2 (germline): SGHDT, YYEEEE. The V gene end was trimmed by 2 bases and the J gene end by 7 bases; junction bases not matched to a gene: 11. The chain's CDR3 is CASSFWDRSKREQYF. DNA of the CDR3: TGTGCCAGCAGCTTCTGGGACAGGAGTAAACGAGAGCAGTACTTC. The full variable domain, in which reference TRBV5-6 and TRBJ2-7 provide the parts outside the CDR3, is DAGVTQSPTHLIKTRGQQVTLRCSPKSGHDTVSWYQQALGQGPQFIFQYYEEEERQRGNFPDRFSGHQFPNYSSELNVNALLLGDSALYLCASSFWDRSKREQYFGPGTRLTVT.

V is TRBV29-1 and J is TRBJ1-1; D is ambiguous. V gave up 3 bases and J gave up 1 base, with 6 bases separating them. The CDR3 contains 12 residues. The germline CDR1 and CDR2 sequences are SQVTM and ANQGSEA. The CDR3 here is CSVEPENTEAFF. The CDR3 nucleotides read TGCAGCGTTGAGCCGGAGAACACTGAAGCTTTCTTT.

The chain carries TRBV4-1 and TRBJ1-2; TRBD1 is a possible D gene (5 bases). The V and J ends lost 1 base and 4 bases respectively, with 13 bases between them. CDR3 size: 15 residues. Germline loops: CDR1 MGHRA, CDR2 YSYEKL. In DNA form, the CDR3 reads TGCGCCAGCAGCCAAGTGGGGCAGGCTCGCTATGGCTACACCTTC. Amino acids: CASSQVGQARYGYTF.

V usage is TRBV14 and J usage is TRBJ1-2, with D perhaps TRBD1 (6 bases). The CDR3 runs 14 residues. Trimming took off 4 bases at V and 6 bases at J, with 15 bases between the two ends. Germline lookup yields CDR1 SGHDN and CDR2 FVKESK. For the CDR3, the DNA is TGTGCCAGCAGCCCACAGGGCCTAGGGGATGGCTACACCTTC. Its translation is CASSPQGLGDGYTF.

This clone was detected a few times. The chain joins TRBV2 to TRBJ2-2; no definite D call. V gave up 6 bases and J gave up 0 bases, with 11 bases separating them. The CDR3 runs 15 residues. From germline, CDR1 is SNHLY and CDR2 FYNNEI. The CDR3 loop is CASRPPDPNTGELFF. CDR3 bases: TGTGCCAGCAGGCCCCCGGATCCGAACACCGGGGAGCTGTTTTTT.

This clone has a single count. V and J are TRBV4-1 and TRBJ2-7; 12 bases align to TRBD2. The CDR3 loop spans 14 amino acids. Germline values: CDR1 MGHRA, CDR2 YSYEKL. J gave up 3 bases and V 4 bases, and 1 base lay outside the gene matches. The CDR3 DNA sequence: TGCGCCAGCAGCCCTAGCGGGAGGGTCTACGAGCAGTACTTC. Protein: CASSPSGRVYEQYF.

This clone has a handful of counts. This chain joins TRBV29-1 and TRBJ2-2; the D is unclear. Germline-derived CDR1 and CDR2 are SQVTM and ANQGSEA. V shed 6 bases and J shed 7 bases, with 9 bases lying between them. The CDR3 is 11 residues long. The DNA of the CDR3 is TGCAGCGTCCCGGCTGGCGGGGAGCTGTTTTTT. Protein product: CSVPAGGELFF.

The V and J genes are TRBV29-1 and TRBJ1-1; D perhaps matches TRBD1 (6 bases). Germline loops: CDR1 SQVTM, CDR2 ANQGSEA. The CDR3 consists of 11 residues. The V end was cut by 6 bases, the J end by 2 bases, with 7 bases between. This CDR3 reads CSVDSNTEAFF. The CDR3 DNA reads TGCAGCGTGGACAGTAACACTGAAGCTTTCTTT.

The chain is built from TRBV4-1 and TRBJ1-1; D possibly corresponds to TRBD1 (5 bases). Germline CDR1 is MGHRA and CDR2 is YSYEKL. This CDR3 has 13 amino acids. Trimming removed 4 bases at V and 1 base at J, with 7 bases between. The DNA of the CDR3 is TGCGCCAGCAGCCCTGGGGGGAACACTGAAGCTTTCTTT. Translating it yields CASSPGGNTEAFF.

This clone came up a few times. The chain is built from TRBV29-1 and TRBJ2-7; D is unresolved. V lost 4 bases and J lost 0, with 10 bases in between. There are 13 residues in the CDR3. CDR1 SQVTM and CDR2 ANQGSEA come from the germline V gene. The CDR3, as DNA: TGCAGCGTTGGAGGCAGCTCCTCCTACGAGCAGTACTTC. Encoded protein: CSVGGSSSYEQYF.

The chain couples TRBV27 to TRBJ1-4; D is ambiguous. The CDR3 extends over 15 amino acids. Germline CDR1 MNHEY, CDR2 SMNVEV (reference sequence). The germline V and J ends were trimmed by 5 bases and 6 bases, with 16 bases remaining between them. DNA of the CDR3: TGTGCCAGCAGTCCGTTAGTTGGGAGCGATGAAAAACTGTTTTTT. Translated: CASSPLVGSDEKLFF.

The J gene is TRBJ2-1, the V gene TRBV4-3, with D tentatively TRBD2 (5 bases). CDR3 length: 17 amino acids. Germline V lookup: CDR1 LGHNA, CDR2 YSLEER. Trimming took off 0 bases at V and 0 bases at J, with 12 bases between the two ends. The CDR3 spells CASSQDRTLGSYNEQFF. The CDR3, as DNA: TGCGCCAGCAGCCAAGATAGGACTTTAGGCTCCTACAATGAGCAGTTCTTC.

The chain couples TRBV29-1 to TRBJ1-1; 9 nucleotides match TRBD1. This CDR3 comprises 12 residues. From germline, CDR1 is SQVTM and CDR2 ANQGSEA. V lost 6 bases to trimming and J lost 1 base; unmatched junction nucleotides: 0. The CDR3 DNA follows: TGCAGCGTGGACAGGGGGAACACTGAAGCTTTCTTT. Translating it yields CSVDRGNTEAFF. Complete variable domain (other parts from reference TRBV29-1 and TRBJ1-1): SAVISQKPSRDICQRGTSLTIQCQVDSQVTMMFWYRQQPGQSLTLIATANQGSEATYESGFVIDKFPISRPNLTFSTLTVSNMSPEDSSIYLCSVDRGNTEAFFGQGTRLTVV.

The rearrangement links TRBV9 to TRBJ2-2; 10 bases line up with TRBD1. The CDR3 runs 15 residues. V lost 3 bases to trimming and J lost 4 bases; unmatched junction nucleotides: 3. Germline assignment: CDR1 SGDLS and CDR2 YYNGEE. In DNA form, the CDR3 reads TGTGCCAGCAGCGGCCGGGACAGGGGCACCGGGGAGCTGTTTTTT. Encoded protein: CASSGRDRGTGELFF.

This clone was counted a few times. The chain recombines TRBV27 with TRBJ1-1, with D unclear. The V end lost 3 bases, the J end lost 3 bases, and 8 bases lay between the germline ends. The CDR3 runs to 13 residues. CDR1 and CDR2 (germline): MNHEY, SMNVEV (reference sequence). CDR3 nucleotides: TGTGCCAGCAGTTTGGGCGGCGACACTGAAGCTTTCTTT. Its protein product is CASSLGGDTEAFF.

The chain joins TRBV9 to TRBJ2-5; D assignment may be TRBD1 or TRBD2 (6 bases each). V lost 0 bases, J lost 1 base, and 13 bases lay in between. Looked up from germline, CDR1 is SGDLS and CDR2 is YYNGEE. The CDR3 contains 16 residues. The CDR3 loop reads CASSVGIGGLQETQYF. The CDR3 nucleotides read TGTGCCAGCAGCGTAGGGATTGGGGGGCTCCAAGAGACCCAGTACTTC. The whole variable domain, filled in from reference TRBV9 and TRBJ2-5, reads DSGVTQTPKHLITATGQRVTLRCSPRSGDLSVYWYQQSLDQGLQFLIQYYNGEERAKGNILERFSAQQFPDLHSELNLSSLELGDSALYFCASSVGIGGLQETQYFGPGTRLLVL.

The chain is built from TRBV7-9 and TRBJ2-7, with D hard to call. Germline CDR1 reads SEHNR; CDR2 reads FQNEAQ (reference sequence). Trimming cost V 4 bases and J 6 bases, with 22 bases left between them. The CDR3 loop spans 16 amino acids. CDR3 DNA sequence: TGTGCCAGCAGCTCCCTTTACTTAGAGGACCCTCTCGAGCAGTACTTC. Protein: CASSSLYLEDPLEQYF.

V is TRBV27 and J is TRBJ2-6; D remains ambiguous. Per germline, CDR1 MNHEY and CDR2 SMNVEV (reference sequence). V was trimmed by 8 bases and J by 0 bases, leaving 2 bases between them. The CDR3 contains 12 residues. In nucleotides, the CDR3 is TGTGCCAGCGGCTCTGGGGCCAACGTCCTGACTTTC. Translated: CASGSGANVLTF.

In this sample, this clone turned up once. This chain links TRBV6-5 with TRBJ2-7; TRBD1 is a possible D gene (8 bases). V was trimmed by 3 bases and J by 3 bases, leaving 15 bases between them. This CDR3 has 15 residues. Germline CDR1 and CDR2: MNHEY and SVGAGI. CDR3 sequence reads: CASSYTGGGYYEQYF. CDR3 bases: TGTGCCAGCAGTTATACAGGGGGAGGGTACTACGAGCAGTACTTC.

The chain combines TRBV7-2 with TRBJ2-7; TRBD1 or TRBD2 may be the D gene (5 bases each). This CDR3 contains 15 residues. CDR1 is SGHTA and CDR2 is FQGNSA in the germline V gene. V was cut by 3 bases and J by 1 base, with 13 bases left in between. As DNA, the CDR3 is TGTGCCAGCAGCTTGGGGGTCAAGCTTTCCTACGAGCAGTACTTC. It is translated as CASSLGVKLSYEQYF. Together with reference TRBV7-2 and TRBJ2-7, the CDR3 gives the full variable domain: GAGVSQSPSNKVTEKGKDVELRCDPISGHTALYWYRQSLGQGLEFLIYFQGNSAPDKSGLPSDRFSAERTGGSVSTLTIQRTQQEDSAVYLCASSLGVKLSYEQYFGPGTRLTVT.

The chain uses TRBV27 and TRBJ1-2; D is perhaps TRBD1 (6 bases). V dropped 6 bases and J dropped 0 bases, with 8 bases sitting between them. CDR1 and CDR2 from the germline V gene are MNHEY and SMNVEV (reference sequence). There are 13 residues in the CDR3. The CDR3 protein is CASSDRPNYGYTF. DNA of the CDR3: TGTGCCAGCAGCGACAGGCCTAACTATGGCTACACCTTC.